The 3 T cell receptor beta chains in this list originate from one sample, sequenced in a study of T cell responses to AZD1222 COVID-19 vaccine. Assay: immunoSEQ multiplex PCR; the TCRdb copy retains only in-frame clones and omits some. This sample has approximately 150,000 clones; about 91% occur once, and the top ten carry around 2.3%. The source material was peripheral blood, sampled on day 0 of AZD1222 vaccination. The source is an adult in good health.

This chain joins TRBV28 and TRBJ2-7, with D uncertain. This CDR3 comprises 14 residues. Germline V gene lookup returns CDR1 MDHEN and CDR2 SYDVKM. Trimming pared 3 bases from V and 0 bases from J, leaving 9 bases between. Here the CDR3 DNA reads TGTGCCAGCAGTTTCGGCACGCGCTCCTACGAGCAGTACTTC. It yields the protein CASSFGTRSYEQYF.

The V gene is TRBV9, the J gene TRBJ2-3; 13 bases fit TRBD2. This CDR3 spans 17 amino acids. CDR1 is SGDLS and CDR2 is YYNGEE in the germline V gene. Trimming at V came to 4 bases and at J to 4 bases, leaving 9 bases not matched to a gene. The CDR3 DNA reads as TGTGCCAGCAGCCCATGGACTAGCGGGAGTTGGGCAGATACGCAGTATTTT. It encodes CASSPWTSGSWADTQYF.

V gene TRBV12-1 combines with J gene TRBJ1-5. TRBV12-1 is labeled a pseudogene. CDR3 length equals 18 residues. The CDR3 region has the DNA TGTGCCAGCACCTTTGCCGCCAGATTCATACCCTTGAAGGAGCCCCAGCATTTT. Translated, it gives CASTFAARFIPLKEPQHF.